This record looks at one TCR beta chain sequence and its context. Profiling relied on immunoSEQ multiplex PCR, and the TCRdb table lists in-frame clones only, not all of them. The sample consists of 90,000 to 150,000 clones, 88% of them appearing once. This sample was taken from a study of cytomegalovirus exposure and HLA in healthy donors. The length of the CDR3 is 16 residues. V gave up 7 bases and J gave up 5 bases; unmatched junction bases: 12. CDR1 is LNHDA, CDR2 SQIVND, per germline (reference sequence). The specimen sequenced was PBMCs. The clonotype originates from a young man in good health and CMV-seronegative. The chain joins TRBV19 to TRBJ1-5; 9 bases align to TRBD1. CDR3 sequence: CASTDLTGGRYQPQHF. In DNA, the CDR3 is TGTGCCAGTACCGACCTGACAGGGGGGAGGTATCAGCCCCAGCATTTT.